The rows below give T cell receptor beta chains drawn from one sample of a study of cytomegalovirus exposure and HLA in healthy donors. Generated by immunoSEQ multiplex PCR, the TCRdb table keeps only in-frame clones and is missing some. The table has approximately 74,000 clones, about two thirds seen once. Sequenced sample: PBMCs. These receptors all stem from a man aged 25 to 40 in good health and CMV-seropositive. Both conserved end residues are part of each CDR3.

J | V | CDR3
TRBJ1-4 | TRBV28 | CASSLGQSEKLFF
TRBJ2-5 | TRBV7-3 | CASSQGWASGGVQETQYF
TRBJ2-1 | TRBV11-2 | CASSLDVQVHEQFF
TRBJ1-2 | TRBV9 | CASSGLGSVPSNYGYTF
TRBJ2-1 | TRBV7-6 | CASSRSGNEQFF
TRBJ2-7 | TRBV4-1 | CASSQDTTGGVSEQYF
TRBJ1-5 | TRBV4-1 | CASSQEGTGSQPQHF
TRBJ2-2 | TRBV7-8 | CASSNRGGTDTGELFF
TRBJ1-2 | TRBV2 | CASGEGVVDYGYTF
TRBJ2-7 | TRBV14 | CASSYRTSVYEQYF
TRBJ1-2 | TRBV9 | CASSASTGPNYGYTF
TRBJ1-3 | TRBV2 | CASSLRGQGTGNTIYF
TRBJ1-2 | TRBV5-6 | CASSTRAGGAYGYTF
TRBJ2-2 | TRBV5-6 | CASSLYGRGTGELFF
TRBJ1-5 | TRBV28 | CASSILTSGQGVHQPQHF
TRBJ1-5 | TRBV19 | CASTRDSPYSNQPQHF
TRBJ2-6 | TRBV11-3 | CASSLVEGAGANVLTF
TRBJ2-1 | TRBV7-7 | CASSPGTSGTFEQFF
TRBJ1-4 | TRBV5-1 | CASSSNRLDEKLFF
TRBJ2-1 | TRBV7-6 | CASSPRTSGRFYNEQFF
TRBJ2-1 | TRBV6-5 | CASSYRPSGIYNEQFF
TRBJ1-1 | TRBV5-6 | CASSLKNRDTEAFF
TRBJ2-7 | TRBV27 | CASSSGYEQYF
TRBJ2-5 | TRBV28 | CASSSTGLPRETQYF
TRBJ1-1 | TRBV28 | CASSLAGGNTEAFF
TRBJ2-5 | TRBV2 | CASSDSSGGQTQYF
TRBJ1-2 | TRBV4-1 | CASSQATGTENGYTF
TRBJ1-1 | TRBV7-9 | CASSAQGGGTEAFF
TRBJ1-3 | TRBV2 | CASTRDRDLEGSGNTIYF
TRBJ2-3 | TRBV7-3 | CASSPDSGGADTQYF
TRBJ2-2 | TRBV6-7 | CAIGLAGGRGTGELFF
TRBJ1-1 | TRBV27 | CASTQNLGQEAFF
TRBJ2-2 | TRBV4-1 | CASSQSTSVGELFF
NA | TRBV5-6 | CAGSMGGGEDEQYF
NA | TRBV11-3 | CASTPRGDRVYEQYF
TRBJ2-3 | TRBV5-1 | CASSLNRGRDTQYF
TRBJ1-2 | TRBV4-1 | CASSRTRVTSYGYTF
TRBJ1-1 | TRBV7-3 | CASSSGGGMGTEAFF
TRBJ1-1 | TRBV10-3 | CATTVNARNTEAFF
TRBJ1-2 | TRBV2 | CASSEIAGNYGYTF
TRBJ2-5 | TRBV9 | CASSVGVAGVKETQYF
TRBJ2-7 | TRBV11-1 | CASSRYRDREEQYF
TRBJ1-1 | TRBV5-4 | CASSSITGTEAFF
TRBJ2-7 | TRBV19 | CASSYSGTSGIEQYF
TRBJ1-1 | TRBV6-1 | CASSEASGGGGTEAFF
TRBJ1-6 | TRBV28 | CASALGQTNSPLHF
TRBJ2-6 | TRBV10-2 | CASSVGGGGANVLTF
TRBJ2-7 | TRBV9 | CASSITGTGFNEQYF
TRBJ2-7 | TRBV5-4 | CASSWERGAEYEQYF